A selection of T cell receptor beta chains follows, all from one sample in a study of T cell repertoires in ileal Crohn's disease. Sequencing used immunoSEQ multiplex PCR; TCRdb keeps in-frame clones, though not all of them. The sample has thousands of clones, approximately 79% seen once; the top ten hold nearly 3%. Sequencing input: ileal tissue. Receptor source: an adult with Crohn's disease. The CDR3 runs from the conserved cysteine through the conserved F or W. A D gene is named only where the DNA matches it firmly. The size entry is marked missing in some rows and otherwise reads once, few, many or a size class.

CDR3 DNA: TGCGCCAGCAGTGAGCCGGGCCGGGGGGATACGCAGTATTTT
CDR3 protein: CASSEPGRGDTQYF
clone size: .
D gene: .
V gene: TRBV10-1
J gene: TRBJ2-3

CDR3 DNA: TGCGCCAGCAGCAGGGGGCAGGGAGGCTACACCTTC
CDR3 protein: CASSRGQGGYTF
clone size: .
D gene: TRBD1
V gene: TRBV4-3
J gene: TRBJ1-2

CDR3 DNA: TGCGCCAGCTTCACAGGTCCGCTGGCGACCCAGTACTTC
CDR3 protein: CASFTGPLATQYF
clone size: once
D gene: .
V gene: TRBV5-1
J gene: TRBJ2-5

CDR3 DNA: TGCGCCAGCAGCCCGGACAGTACTAATGAAAAACTGTTTTTT
CDR3 protein: CASSPDSTNEKLFF
clone size: few
D gene: .
V gene: TRBV5-1
J gene: TRBJ1-4

CDR3 DNA: TGTGCCAGTAGACGACAGGGGGGAAGGGGCCAAGAGACCCAGTACTTC
CDR3 protein: CASRRQGGRGQETQYF
clone size: .
D gene: TRBD1
V gene: TRBV19
J gene: TRBJ2-5

CDR3 DNA: TGTGCCAGCAGCGTAGTAGGGGGACAGGGCTGCGATGGCTACACCTTC
CDR3 protein: CASSVVGGQGCDGYTF
clone size: .
D gene: TRBD1
V gene: TRBV9
J gene: TRBJ1-2

CDR3 DNA: TGTGCCAGCAGGACTAGCCGAATCAATGAGCAGTTCTTC
CDR3 protein: CASRTSRINEQFF
clone size: .
D gene: TRBD2
V gene: TRBV11-3
J gene: TRBJ2-1

CDR3 DNA: TGCGCCAGCAGCCCGACTAGCGGGACCTCCTACGAGCAGTACTTC
CDR3 protein: CASSPTSGTSYEQYF
clone size: .
D gene: TRBD2
V gene: TRBV5-1
J gene: TRBJ2-7

CDR3 DNA: TGTGCCAGCAGCCCGTTCCTCAACCGACAGCCCTACGAGCAGTACTTC
CDR3 protein: CASSPFLNRQPYEQYF
clone size: once
D gene: .
V gene: TRBV28
J gene: TRBJ2-7

CDR3 DNA: TGTGCCAGCCGACAGGAGATCCTTGAAGCTTTCTTT
CDR3 protein: CASRQEILEAFF
clone size: few
D gene: .
V gene: TRBV2
J gene: TRBJ1-1

CDR3 DNA: TGTGCCAGTGTGGGACAGGGCGGGTTGGGCACTGAAGCTTTCTTT
CDR3 protein: CASVGQGGLGTEAFF
clone size: .
D gene: TRBD1
V gene: TRBV19
J gene: TRBJ1-1

CDR3 DNA: TGTGCCAGCAGCTACCTAGGCGGCTTGCGGGAGTCGGGCGGGGAGCTGTTTTTT
CDR3 protein: CASSYLGGLRESGGELFF
clone size: .
D gene: TRBD2
V gene: TRBV7-9
J gene: TRBJ2-2

CDR3 DNA: TGTGCCAGCCCGATCTCCAATAAATTCAGGGGGACCACTGAAGCTTTCTTT
CDR3 protein: CASPISNKFRGTTEAFF
clone size: .
D gene: TRBD1
V gene: TRBV27
J gene: TRBJ1-1

CDR3 DNA: TGTGCCAGCACCAAGACCAGGGGAAACACCATATATTTT
CDR3 protein: CASTKTRGNTIYF
clone size: .
D gene: .
V gene: TRBV2
J gene: TRBJ1-3

CDR3 DNA: TGTGCCAGCAGTACCACTACTACGCGGGACGGGGAGCTGTTTTTT
CDR3 protein: CASSTTTTRDGELFF
clone size: few
D gene: .
V gene: TRBV2
J gene: TRBJ2-2

CDR3 DNA: TGTGCCAGCTCACCGAGACAGGGGCTACCGGATCAGCCCCAGCATTTT
CDR3 protein: CASSPRQGLPDQPQHF
clone size: .
D gene: TRBD1
V gene: TRBV18
J gene: TRBJ1-5

CDR3 DNA: TGTGCTAGCAGCGGGGGGGGCAACCCCCAAGAGACCCAGTACTTC
CDR3 protein: CASSGGGNPQETQYF
clone size: few
D gene: TRBD2
V gene: TRBV7-7
J gene: TRBJ2-5

CDR3 DNA: TGTGCCAGCAGACCGGGACAGGGGAACACCGGGGAGCTGTTTTTT
CDR3 protein: CASRPGQGNTGELFF
clone size: .
D gene: TRBD1
V gene: TRBV7-2
J gene: TRBJ2-2

CDR3 DNA: TGTGCTAGCAGCCCGGACAGGGAGGCACCCCTCCACTTT
CDR3 protein: CASSPDREAPLHF
clone size: few
D gene: TRBD1
V gene: TRBV7-7
J gene: TRBJ1-6

CDR3 DNA: TGCGCCAGCAGCTTGGGAGTAGCGGGGGAGCTGTTTTTT
CDR3 protein: CASSLGVAGELFF
clone size: .
D gene: .
V gene: TRBV5-1
J gene: TRBJ2-2

CDR3 DNA: TGTGCCAGCAGCTTAGTGGGGGGGAATGAGCAGTTCTTC
CDR3 protein: CASSLVGGNEQFF
clone size: few
D gene: TRBD2
V gene: TRBV7-2
J gene: TRBJ2-1

CDR3 DNA: TGCGCCAGCAGCCAAGGGTTGGACATGAACACTGAAGCTTTCTTT
CDR3 protein: CASSQGLDMNTEAFF
clone size: .
D gene: .
V gene: TRBV4-3
J gene: TRBJ1-1

CDR3 DNA: TGTGCCAGCAGTGAGGGAGGGTTCGGTTCCCAAGAGACCCAGTACTTC
CDR3 protein: CASSEGGFGSQETQYF
clone size: .
D gene: TRBD2
V gene: TRBV25-1
J gene: TRBJ2-5

CDR3 DNA: TGTGCCAGCTCACCGTCACCGGGGGAGGGCCGTGCAGATACGCAGTATTTT
CDR3 protein: CASSPSPGEGRADTQYF
clone size: .
D gene: TRBD2
V gene: TRBV18
J gene: TRBJ2-3

CDR3 DNA: TGTGCCAGCATTCGGGGGGGCTCCGCTGAAAAACTGTTTTTT
CDR3 protein: CASIRGGSAEKLFF
clone size: .
D gene: .
V gene: TRBV28
J gene: TRBJ1-4

CDR3 DNA: TGCACCAGCAGCCAGGGAGTGGAGGGAGATACGCAGTATTTT
CDR3 protein: CTSSQGVEGDTQYF
clone size: .
D gene: .
V gene: TRBV1
J gene: TRBJ2-3

CDR3 DNA: TGCGCCAGCACCAGAGGTGAACCCTCGGGTGGCTACACCTTC
CDR3 protein: CASTRGEPSGGYTF
clone size: .
D gene: .
V gene: TRBV5-1
J gene: TRBJ1-2

CDR3 DNA: TGTGCCAGCAGCGGTCGGGACATCGGGGAAAAACTGTTTTTT
CDR3 protein: CASSGRDIGEKLFF
clone size: .
D gene: .
V gene: TRBV9
J gene: TRBJ1-4

CDR3 DNA: TGTGCCAGCAGGATTAGCGGGGGGGCTTCCTACAATGAGCAGTTCTTC
CDR3 protein: CASRISGGASYNEQFF
clone size: .
D gene: TRBD2
V gene: TRBV6-6
J gene: TRBJ2-1

CDR3 DNA: TGTGCCACCAGCAGAGATCCAGGCAGATTGGGCGAGACCCAGTACTTC
CDR3 protein: CATSRDPGRLGETQYF
clone size: .
D gene: .
V gene: TRBV15
J gene: TRBJ2-5

CDR3 DNA: TGCGCCAGCAGTCGGGACAGGGCCTCTGGGGCCAACGTCCTGACTTTC
CDR3 protein: CASSRDRASGANVLTF
clone size: once
D gene: TRBD1
V gene: TRBV5-1
J gene: TRBJ2-6

CDR3 DNA: TGTGCCAGCAGTGATTTGGGACAGCGTTATGGCTACACCTTC
CDR3 protein: CASSDLGQRYGYTF
clone size: .
D gene: TRBD1
V gene: TRBV2
J gene: TRBJ1-2

CDR3 DNA: TGTGCCACTACCGGACTAGCGGGGGGGCAATTCCCCAATGAGCAGTTCTTC
CDR3 protein: CATTGLAGGQFPNEQFF
clone size: .
D gene: TRBD2
V gene: TRBV7-9
J gene: TRBJ2-1

CDR3 DNA: TGTGCCAGCAGTGGGAGACTGCCATCGGCCAAAAACATTCAGTACTTC
CDR3 protein: CASSGRLPSAKNIQYF
clone size: .
D gene: .
V gene: TRBV2
J gene: TRBJ2-4

CDR3 DNA: TGTGCCAGCAGTTATCGTTCACTCGCGGGCACTGAAGCTTTCTTT
CDR3 protein: CASSYRSLAGTEAFF
clone size: few
D gene: .
V gene: TRBV6-5
J gene: TRBJ1-1

CDR3 DNA: TGTGCCAGCAGCCCCGGACAGGGGTTGGGGTATGGCTACACCTTC
CDR3 protein: CASSPGQGLGYGYTF
clone size: .
D gene: TRBD1
V gene: TRBV7-3
J gene: TRBJ1-2

CDR3 DNA: TGTGCCAGCGTAAGAGGAACAACAGATACGCAGTATTTT
CDR3 protein: CASVRGTTDTQYF
clone size: .
D gene: .
V gene: TRBV9
J gene: TRBJ2-3

CDR3 DNA: TGTGCCATCAAAAGCGGTGGACAGGCGGATCAGCCCCAGCATTTT
CDR3 protein: CAIKSGGQADQPQHF
clone size: few
D gene: TRBD1
V gene: TRBV10-3
J gene: TRBJ1-5

CDR3 DNA: TGTGCCAGCAGTTACAACAGGGGAGTCTACGAGCAGTACTTC
CDR3 protein: CASSYNRGVYEQYF
clone size: .
D gene: TRBD1
V gene: TRBV6-5
J gene: TRBJ2-7

CDR3 DNA: TGTGCCAGTAGTCTCGACAGGGGCTTCTCTGGAAACACCATATATTTT
CDR3 protein: CASSLDRGFSGNTIYF
clone size: .
D gene: TRBD1
V gene: TRBV19
J gene: TRBJ1-3

CDR3 DNA: TGTGCCAGCAGCTTGGCGCGGGGGTGGCGTTCACCCCTCCACTTT
CDR3 protein: CASSLARGWRSPLHF
clone size: .
D gene: .
V gene: TRBV5-5
J gene: TRBJ1-6

CDR3 DNA: TGTGCCAGCAGATCCGCGAACACCGGGGAGCTGTTTTTT
CDR3 protein: CASRSANTGELFF
clone size: .
D gene: .
V gene: TRBV27
J gene: TRBJ2-2

CDR3 DNA: TGTGCCAGCAGTGTCCCCCGGGAGTTGGGTTTCTTT
CDR3 protein: CASSVPRELGFF
clone size: .
D gene: .
V gene: TRBV6-6
J gene: TRBJ1-1

CDR3 DNA: TGTGCCAGCAGCTCCCCTTACGAGCAGTACTTC
CDR3 protein: CASSSPYEQYF
clone size: .
D gene: .
V gene: TRBV27
J gene: TRBJ2-7

CDR3 DNA: TGTGCCAGCAGCTTAGAACAGGGGGTGAACACTGAAGCTTTCTTT
CDR3 protein: CASSLEQGVNTEAFF
clone size: .
D gene: TRBD1
V gene: TRBV7-2
J gene: TRBJ1-1

CDR3 DNA: TGTGCCAGCAGAATGGACAGCGCCAATGAGCAGTTCTTC
CDR3 protein: CASRMDSANEQFF
clone size: .
D gene: .
V gene: TRBV28
J gene: TRBJ2-1

CDR3 DNA: TGTGCCAGCAGCTCTAAAGGGGCTAGCGGGAGCTACGAGCAGTACTTC
CDR3 protein: CASSSKGASGSYEQYF
clone size: once
D gene: TRBD2
V gene: TRBV7-2
J gene: TRBJ2-7

CDR3 DNA: TGTGCCAGCAGCTTAGCGGGCAGGGACTATGGCTACACCTTC
CDR3 protein: CASSLAGRDYGYTF
clone size: .
D gene: .
V gene: TRBV7-2
J gene: TRBJ1-2

CDR3 DNA: TGTGCCTGGGGGCAGGGTGAGCAGTTCTTC
CDR3 protein: CAWGQGEQFF
clone size: few
D gene: .
V gene: TRBV30
J gene: TRBJ2-1

CDR3 DNA: TGTGCCAGCAGCTTCAACGACAGGTCAAACACTGAAGCTTTCTTT
CDR3 protein: CASSFNDRSNTEAFF
clone size: once
D gene: .
V gene: TRBV13
J gene: TRBJ1-1

CDR3 DNA: TGTGCCAGCAGCCCTCGACTAGGGTCAGCAGAGACCCAGTACTTC
CDR3 protein: CASSPRLGSAETQYF
clone size: .
D gene: .
V gene: TRBV6-1
J gene: TRBJ2-5

CDR3 DNA: TGTGCCAGCAGCTTAGACTCCCCCTACGAGCAGTACTTC
CDR3 protein: CASSLDSPYEQYF
clone size: .
D gene: .
V gene: TRBV11-2
J gene: TRBJ2-7

CDR3 DNA: TGTGCCAGCCGTGCGTCGTTGGGACAGGGGGCTGGCTACACCTTC
CDR3 protein: CASRASLGQGAGYTF
clone size: .
D gene: TRBD1
V gene: TRBV27
J gene: TRBJ1-2